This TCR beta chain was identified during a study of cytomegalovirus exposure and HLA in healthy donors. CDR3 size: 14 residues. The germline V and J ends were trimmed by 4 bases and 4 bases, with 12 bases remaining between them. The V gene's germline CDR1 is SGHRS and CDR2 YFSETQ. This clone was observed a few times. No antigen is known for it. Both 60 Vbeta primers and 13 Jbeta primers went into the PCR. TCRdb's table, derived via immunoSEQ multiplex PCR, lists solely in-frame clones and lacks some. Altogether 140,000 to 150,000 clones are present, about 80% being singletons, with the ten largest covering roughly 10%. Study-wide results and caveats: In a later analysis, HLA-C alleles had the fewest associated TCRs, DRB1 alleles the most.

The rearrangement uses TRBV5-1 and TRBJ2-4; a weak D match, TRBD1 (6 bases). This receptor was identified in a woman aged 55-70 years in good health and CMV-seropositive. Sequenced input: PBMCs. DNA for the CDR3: TGCGCCAGCAGCCGACAGGACCCGAAAAACATTCAGTACTTC. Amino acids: CASSRQDPKNIQYF.